This T cell receptor beta chain appears in the sequencing data of a study of cytomegalovirus exposure and HLA in healthy donors. Study-wide results and limits: A highly shared variant cluster was judged a likely technical artifact.

The PCR employed 60 Vbeta primers together with 13 Jbeta primers. Here immunoSEQ multiplex PCR was the method, and the copy in TCRdb shows in-frame clones only, minus some. Of roughly 180,000 clones in the sample, around 85% are singletons; the top ten hold 1%. About this clone itself: Its antigen is not known.

Looked up from germline, CDR1 is MDHEN and CDR2 is SYDVKM. The CDR3 spans 15 residues. The V gene end was trimmed by 4 bases and the J gene end by 5 bases; junction bases not matched to a gene: 7. The chain employs TRBV28 and TRBJ2-5; TRBD2 agrees at 10 bases. The sequenced sample was PBMCs. The origin of this receptor is a boy aged 2-9 years in good health and CMV-seronegative. The CDR3 sequence is CASSSPAGGAETQYF. The CDR3 region has the DNA TGTGCCAGCAGTTCCCCAGCGGGGGGGGCTGAGACCCAGTACTTC.